Included here is one TCR beta chain sequence, with context. Antigen unknown. The sample has other DNA sequences that encode this CDR3 too. The V and J ends lost 3 bases and 4 bases, in that order; junction bases with no gene match: 1. Germline V gives CDR1 KGHSH, CDR2 LQKENI. This CDR3 comprises 13 residues. The PCR used 60 Vbeta and 13 Jbeta primers. The data were produced by immunoSEQ multiplex PCR, yet TCRdb's version contains in-frame clones alone and is incomplete. In the table there are more than 100,000 clones, about three quarters of which are singletons. The record originates from a study of cytomegalovirus exposure and HLA in healthy donors. Whole-study findings and limits: Relative to the roughly 700-donor mean, N-insertions were reportedly fewer in an Asian-associated ancestry cluster in a later analysis.

This sequence joins TRBV18 and TRBJ2-5, with 8 bases that match TRBD2. This TCR was sampled from a woman in her thirties or forties in good health and CMV-seropositive. The sequenced sample was PBMCs. The CDR3 spells CASSPGGAETQYF. The CDR3 nucleotides read TGTGCCAGCTCACCCGGGGGGGCAGAGACCCAGTACTTC.